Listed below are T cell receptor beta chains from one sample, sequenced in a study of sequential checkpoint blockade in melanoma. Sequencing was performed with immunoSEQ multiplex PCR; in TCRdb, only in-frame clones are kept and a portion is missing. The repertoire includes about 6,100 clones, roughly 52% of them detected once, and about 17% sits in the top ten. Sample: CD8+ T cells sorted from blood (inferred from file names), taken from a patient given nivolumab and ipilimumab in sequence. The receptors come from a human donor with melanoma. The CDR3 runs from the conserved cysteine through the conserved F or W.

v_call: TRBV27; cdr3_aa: CASSSGGRDTIYF
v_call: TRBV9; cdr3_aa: CASSVGGTSSYNEQFF
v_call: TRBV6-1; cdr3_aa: CASSEMGQNNQPQHF
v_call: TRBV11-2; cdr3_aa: CASSLVAGGPTDTQYF
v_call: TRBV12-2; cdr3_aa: CASRSPRDRESYNEQFF
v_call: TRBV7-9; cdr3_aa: CASSPDREDEQYF
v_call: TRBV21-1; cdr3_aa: CASSKEILPGQVRAKNIQYF
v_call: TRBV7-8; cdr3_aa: CASSSPGLALGGELFF
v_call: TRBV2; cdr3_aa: CASSERQGSSYNSPLHF
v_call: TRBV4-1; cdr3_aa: CASSQDTGTGSYEQYF
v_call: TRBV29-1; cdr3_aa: CSVSGTSGARGETQYF
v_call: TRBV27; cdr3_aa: CASSPPGLEPVDTQYF
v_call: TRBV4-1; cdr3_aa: CASSQEGASAGEQYF
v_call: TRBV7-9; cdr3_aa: CASSHHRDSSGNTIYF
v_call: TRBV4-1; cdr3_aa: CASSQASGSSYEQYF
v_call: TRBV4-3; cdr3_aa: CASSQDSQPTLSGNTIYF
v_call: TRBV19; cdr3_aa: CASSVPGLDYGYTF
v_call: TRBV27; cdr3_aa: CASSLTRQGEDYNEQFF
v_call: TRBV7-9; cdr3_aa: CASSLGGGIIDTQYF
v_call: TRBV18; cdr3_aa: CASSPGGGLGSYGYTF
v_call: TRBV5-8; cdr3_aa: CASSLYGKETQYF
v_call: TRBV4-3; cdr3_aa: CASSQGTENTGELFF
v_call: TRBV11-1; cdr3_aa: CASSSLAGTYEQYF
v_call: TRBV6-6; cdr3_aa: CASSYGDEGDEKLFF
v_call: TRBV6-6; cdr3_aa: CASSYSLGSDQPQHF
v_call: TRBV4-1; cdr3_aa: CASSHLALQESYTF
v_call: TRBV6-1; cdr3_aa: CASSTSMAYEQYF
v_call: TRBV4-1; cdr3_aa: CASSPGITYEQYF
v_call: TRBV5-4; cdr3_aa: CASSAQGTGELFF
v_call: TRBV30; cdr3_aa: CAGGGTSGRRHEQFF
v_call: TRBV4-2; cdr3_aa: CASSQGGTSYDEQYF
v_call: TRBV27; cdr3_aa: CASKLWAGSYNSPLHF
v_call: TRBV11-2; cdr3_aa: CASSSRQGDSYEQYF
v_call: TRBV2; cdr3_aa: CASTRGDQPQHF
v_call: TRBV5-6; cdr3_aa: CASSARTGIYYEQYF
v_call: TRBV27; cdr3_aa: CASREAGVFDEQYF
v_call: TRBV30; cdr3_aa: CAWSTGDYTGELFF
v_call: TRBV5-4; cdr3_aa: CASSLGFGSGEQYF
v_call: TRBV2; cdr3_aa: CASSDVTGGFFSYEQYF
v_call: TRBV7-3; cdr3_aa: CASSPSGSIDTQYF
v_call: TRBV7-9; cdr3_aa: CASLTGSGGYTF
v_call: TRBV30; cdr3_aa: CAWSLAENQPQHF
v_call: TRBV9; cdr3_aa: CASSPREWNTGELFF
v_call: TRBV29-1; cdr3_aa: CSVELGGDEQFF
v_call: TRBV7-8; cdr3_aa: CASSHRDKYQGGYTF
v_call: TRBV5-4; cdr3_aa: CASSFVHQETQYF
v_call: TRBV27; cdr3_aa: CASSPGGANYGYTF
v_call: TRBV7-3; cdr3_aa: CASSRGELAGGNEQFF
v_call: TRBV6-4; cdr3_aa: CASAVLAGYNEQFF
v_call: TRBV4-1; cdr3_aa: CASSQASGTGSEKLFF
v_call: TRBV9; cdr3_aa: CASSVDPFTGSYNEQFF
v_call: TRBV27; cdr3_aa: CASSSYLGRASGGELFF
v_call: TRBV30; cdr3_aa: CAWEGERQTTNEKLFF
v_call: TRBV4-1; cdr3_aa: CASSQVEGTLHGTDTQYF
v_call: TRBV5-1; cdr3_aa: CASEGLYGYTF
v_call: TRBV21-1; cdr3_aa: CASSNQGRNNSPLHF
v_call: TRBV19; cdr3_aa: CASSTPGQKNTEAFF
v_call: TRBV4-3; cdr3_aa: CASSHPDGYRVKGQPQHF
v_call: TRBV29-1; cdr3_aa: CSVEDGLGHPYEQYF
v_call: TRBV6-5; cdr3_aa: CAVGQDTYEQYF